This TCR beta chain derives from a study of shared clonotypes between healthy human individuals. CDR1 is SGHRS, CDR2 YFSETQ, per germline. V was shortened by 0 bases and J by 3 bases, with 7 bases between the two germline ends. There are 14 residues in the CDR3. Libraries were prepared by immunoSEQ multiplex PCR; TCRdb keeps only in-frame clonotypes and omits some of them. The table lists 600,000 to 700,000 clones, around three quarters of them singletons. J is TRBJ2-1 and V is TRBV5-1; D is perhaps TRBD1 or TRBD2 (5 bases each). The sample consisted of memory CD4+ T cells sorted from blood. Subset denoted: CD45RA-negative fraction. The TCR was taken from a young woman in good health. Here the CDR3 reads CASSLGDLYNEQFF. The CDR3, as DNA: TGCGCCAGCAGCTTGGGGGACCTCTACAATGAGCAGTTCTTC.